This T cell receptor (beta chain) was sequenced during a study of glioma-infiltrating T cells after dendritic cell vaccination. The CDR3 is 14 residues long. Germline V gene data show CDR1 as MNHNS and CDR2 as SASEGT. V was cut by 2 bases and J by 3 bases, with 10 bases left in between. The protocol was immunoSEQ multiplex PCR, while the TCRdb copy is restricted to in-frame clones and leaves out a portion. The table records tens of thousands of clones, roughly four fifths of them present only once. Sequencing used blood, obtained before dendritic cell vaccination. This TCR was sampled from a human donor with glioblastoma. This chain uses TRBV6-1 with TRBJ1-2, with no clear D. The CDR3 reads CASSENLGDYGYTF. The CDR3 coding sequence is TGTGCCAGCAGTGAAAATTTAGGAGACTATGGCTACACCTTC.